Listed below are T cell receptor beta chains from one sample, sequenced in a study of T cell responses to AZD1222 COVID-19 vaccine. Only in-frame clones appear in the TCRdb table, and some are missing; sequencing was by immunoSEQ multiplex PCR. The sample consists of roughly 86,000 clones, approximately 92% of them appearing once. Sequenced material: peripheral blood, taken on day 0 of AZD1222 vaccination. These receptors all come from an adult in good health. CDR3s include the opening cysteine and the closing phenylalanine or tryptophan. A D gene is named only where the DNA matches it firmly. Expanded clones get a size class; other rows say once, few or many, or leave the size out.

CDR3 DNA	CDR3 protein	V gene	D gene	clone size	J gene
TGTGCCAGCAGTTACGCCGCTAGCGGGCCGAACACCGGGGAGCTGTTTTTT	CASSYAASGPNTGELFF	TRBV6-2/TRBV6-3	TRBD2	few	TRBJ2-2
TGCGCCAGCAGTGAAATGGCAGGGTCATACACCATATATTTT	CASSEMAGSYTIYF	TRBV10-2	NA	NA	TRBJ1-3
TGTGCCAGCAGCCCGGACAGGACTTTTTCCACTGAAGCTTTCTTT	CASSPDRTFSTEAFF	TRBV11-2	TRBD1	NA	TRBJ1-1
TGTGCCAGCAGCCAAGAGGCGGATCATGAAAAACTGTTTTTT	CASSQEADHEKLFF	TRBV4-2	NA	NA	TRBJ1-4
TGCGCCAGCAGCCAAGATATGGGTAACTTTAACCAGCCCCAGCATTTT	CASSQDMGNFNQPQHF	TRBV4-3	NA	NA	TRBJ1-5
TGTGCCAGCAGTTACGGGGGGGGCACAGATACGCAGTATTTT	CASSYGGGTDTQYF	TRBV6-5	TRBD2	NA	TRBJ2-3
TGTGCCAGCAGTTACTCGGGGAAGGCTGGAAACACCATATATTTT	CASSYSGKAGNTIYF	TRBV6-5	NA	NA	TRBJ1-3
TGTGCCAGCAGTCGAACAGGGGTAGGTGGCTACACCTTC	CASSRTGVGGYTF	TRBV27	TRBD1	many	TRBJ1-2
TGTGCCAGTAGTATACAATCCGCGGGACTTTCGAATGAGCAGTTCTTC	CASSIQSAGLSNEQFF	TRBV19	NA	NA	TRBJ2-1
TGTGCCAGCAGTTACGAAAGCAATCAGCCCCAGCATTTT	CASSYESNQPQHF	TRBV6-2/TRBV6-3	NA	NA	TRBJ1-5
TGTGCCAGCAGTCTCGGGACAGCGAACTACGAGCAGTACTTC	CASSLGTANYEQYF	TRBV27	TRBD1	once	TRBJ2-7
TGTGCCAGCAGCCAGCGGACGACAGGAAACACCGGGGAGCTGTTTTTT	CASSQRTTGNTGELFF	TRBV14	NA	NA	TRBJ2-2
TGTGCCAGCAGCTTGGCCGGTAGCAATCAGCCCCAGCATTTT	CASSLAGSNQPQHF	TRBV5-4	NA	NA	TRBJ1-5
TGTGCCAGCAGCCGGACCCGGGACAGGGATCAAGAGACCCAGTACTTC	CASSRTRDRDQETQYF	TRBV5-4	TRBD1	NA	TRBJ2-5
TGTGCCTGGACCACGCGATTTTTAGGGAGAGCGAACACTGAAGCTTTCTTT	CAWTTRFLGRANTEAFF	TRBV30	NA	NA	TRBJ1-1
TGTGCTAGCCTGGAGGGGTTTATCGGCTACGAGCAGTACTTC	CASLEGFIGYEQYF	TRBV6-5	NA	NA	TRBJ2-7
TGTGCCAGCAGGACAGGCTCTAATTCACCCCTCCACTTT	CASRTGSNSPLHF	TRBV28	NA	NA	TRBJ1-6
TGTGCCAGCAGTCCTCGGACTAGCGGGAGGAACTACGAGCAGTACTTC	CASSPRTSGRNYEQYF	TRBV6-6	TRBD2	NA	TRBJ2-7
TGTGCCAGCAGCTTCAAGGGCAGGGGAGAGGGTGAGCAGTTCTTC	CASSFKGRGEGEQFF	TRBV7-2	NA	NA	TRBJ2-1
TGTGCCAGCAGTTTCTTGTGGGGGGAAGGCAATGAGCAGTTCTTC	CASSFLWGEGNEQFF	TRBV28	NA	NA	TRBJ2-1
TGTGCCAGCAGTTTTACAGGGGGCGCGAGGACTGAAGCTTTCTTT	CASSFTGGARTEAFF	TRBV28	TRBD1	once	TRBJ1-1
TGTGCCAGCAGTCCTGCAGAGACTAACTATGGCTACACCTTC	CASSPAETNYGYTF	TRBV7-8	NA	NA	TRBJ1-2
TGTGCCAGCAGTGAAGACTCCCTGCACTACGAGCAGTACTTC	CASSEDSLHYEQYF	TRBV25-1	NA	NA	TRBJ2-7
TGTGCCAGCAGCCGGCGCCCCGTGGCCTATAATTCACCCCTCCACTTT	CASSRRPVAYNSPLHF	TRBV2	NA	NA	TRBJ1-6
TGTGCCAGCAGTTACACCCTCAGCAACTATGGCTACACCTTC	CASSYTLSNYGYTF	TRBV6-2/TRBV6-3	NA	NA	TRBJ1-2
TGTGCCAGCAGCCCTACTGGAGGGGCCAATCAGCCCCAGCATTTT	CASSPTGGANQPQHF	TRBV9	NA	NA	TRBJ1-5
TGTGCCAGCTCACCCCTCGGGAACAGCAATCAGCCCCAGCATTTT	CASSPLGNSNQPQHF	TRBV18	NA	NA	TRBJ1-5
TGTGCCAGCAGCCCTAGCGGGACCCGCACAGATACGCAGTATTTT	CASSPSGTRTDTQYF	TRBV14	TRBD2	NA	TRBJ2-3
TGTGCCAGCAGCTTATCAACATTCGGGCAGACAGCTAGTTCACCCCTCCACTTT	CASSLSTFGQTASSPLHF	TRBV7-9	NA	few	TRBJ1-6
TGTGCCAGCATGCCGGGACAGGGGTCGCCTGGGGCCAACGTCCTGACTTTC	CASMPGQGSPGANVLTF	TRBV2	TRBD1	NA	TRBJ2-6
TGTGCCAGCAGTTCAGGGGGGTACACTGAAGCTTTCTTT	CASSSGGYTEAFF	TRBV6-2/TRBV6-3	TRBD1	NA	TRBJ1-1
TGCGCCAGCGGACAGGGGGCTTCGGGGGGAAACACCATATATTTT	CASGQGASGGNTIYF	TRBV10-2	TRBD1	NA	TRBJ1-3
TGTGCCACCAGTTCGGAGGGGGGCACCGGGGAGCTGTTTTTT	CATSSEGGTGELFF	TRBV24-1	NA	NA	TRBJ2-2
TGTGCCAGCAGCTTCTCTAGCGGAAATTTGGGGAATACGCAGTATTTT	CASSFSSGNLGNTQYF	TRBV7-2	TRBD2	once	TRBJ2-3
TGTGCCACCCTAGTCCGACTAACTGGGGCCAACGTCCTGACTTTC	CATLVRLTGANVLTF	TRBV6-5	NA	NA	TRBJ2-6
TGTGCCAGCGCGTCCATCTCTGGGGGAAGAAATCAGCCCCAGCATTTT	CASASISGGRNQPQHF	TRBV28	NA	NA	TRBJ1-5
TGTGCCAGCAGCTCACCGGGACGGAGGAGCTCTGGAAACACCATATATTTT	CASSSPGRRSSGNTIYF	TRBV11-2	NA	NA	TRBJ1-3
TGTGCCAGCAGTGAGATGGAGAACACTGAAGCTTTCTTT	CASSEMENTEAFF	TRBV6-1	NA	NA	TRBJ1-1
TGTGCCAGCAGCGTAGGCGCCACCTACGAGCAGTACTTC	CASSVGATYEQYF	TRBV9	NA	NA	TRBJ2-7
TGCAGCGTGGAAGGGGACCGGGATGAAAAACTGTTTTTT	CSVEGDRDEKLFF	TRBV29-1	NA	NA	TRBJ1-4
TGTGCCAGCGCCAACAGGGGGATCGAGCCCCAGCATTTT	CASANRGIEPQHF	TRBV27	TRBD1	NA	TRBJ1-5
TGCAGCGGTGGGGGAGTAGGTCAGCCCCAGCATTTT	CSGGGVGQPQHF	TRBV29-1	NA	NA	TRBJ1-5
TGTGCCAGCAGCCAAGCGTTAGCCCAGGGTAACAATCAGCCCCAGCATTTT	CASSQALAQGNNQPQHF	TRBV4-2	NA	NA	TRBJ1-5
TGTGCCAGCAGCAAAGTAGGAATTAGAGTGGAAACAGATACGCAGTATTTT	CASSKVGIRVETDTQYF	TRBV3-1/TRBV3-2	NA	NA	TRBJ2-3
TGTGCCAGCAGCTCCTCAGGGGCGGCGGGGGAGACCCAGTACTTC	CASSSSGAAGETQYF	TRBV7-2	NA	NA	TRBJ2-5
TGTGCCACCAGGACTAGGAAGGCTTTCTTT	CATRTRKAFF	TRBV24-1	NA	once	TRBJ1-1
TGTGCCAGCAGCCGAGAACAGGGGGCTTTCGACACTGAAGCTTTCTTT	CASSREQGAFDTEAFF	TRBV4-2	TRBD1	NA	TRBJ1-1
TGCGCCAGCAGCCAAGGGACTTGGACCTTTTACAATGAGCAGTTCTTC	CASSQGTWTFYNEQFF	TRBV4-3	NA	NA	TRBJ2-1
TGTGCCAGCAGCCCTCGGACTAGCGGCTACAATGAGCAGTTCTTC	CASSPRTSGYNEQFF	TRBV5-8	TRBD2	NA	TRBJ2-1
TGTGCCAGCAGGTTAGGAGGGGAGCTGTTTTTT	CASRLGGELFF	TRBV6-5	NA	NA	TRBJ2-2
TGTGCCAGCAGACCGGGACCGCGGAACACTGAAGCTTTCTTT	CASRPGPRNTEAFF	TRBV4-2	NA	NA	TRBJ1-1
TGTGCCAGCAGTCCCCGGGTGATTGGGGCCAACGTCCTGACTTTC	CASSPRVIGANVLTF	TRBV27	NA	NA	TRBJ2-6
TGTGCCAGCAGTGAAAATGTGGCGGCTACTAGCAATCAGCCCCAGCATTTT	CASSENVAATSNQPQHF	TRBV6-1	NA	NA	TRBJ1-5
TGTGCCAGCAGTACAAACCTCCCCGGGACAGGGGGTGATGAGCAGTTCTTC	CASSTNLPGTGGDEQFF	TRBV6-4	TRBD1	few	TRBJ2-1
TGTGCCAGCAGTGAGTCTACCCACACTGAAGCTTTCTTT	CASSESTHTEAFF	TRBV6-1	NA	NA	TRBJ1-1
TGTGCCAGCCCGTCTATAGGCACAGATACGCAGTATTTT	CASPSIGTDTQYF	TRBV18	NA	NA	TRBJ2-3
TGTGCCAGCAGTGAACGAGGGGGATATGGCTACACCTTC	CASSERGGYGYTF	TRBV6-4	NA	NA	TRBJ1-2